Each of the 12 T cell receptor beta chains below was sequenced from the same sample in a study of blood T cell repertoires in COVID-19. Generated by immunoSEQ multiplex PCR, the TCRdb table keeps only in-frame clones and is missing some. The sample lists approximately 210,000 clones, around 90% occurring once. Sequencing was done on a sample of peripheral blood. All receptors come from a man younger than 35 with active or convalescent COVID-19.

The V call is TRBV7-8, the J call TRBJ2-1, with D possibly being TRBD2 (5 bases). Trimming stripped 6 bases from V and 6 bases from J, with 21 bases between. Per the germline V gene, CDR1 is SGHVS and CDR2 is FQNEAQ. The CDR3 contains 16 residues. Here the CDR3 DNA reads TGTGCCAGCAGTTCATTTAGCGTGGCGAGTCTCAATGAGCAGTTCTTC. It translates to CASSSFSVASLNEQFF.

The CDR3 sequence is CASSTTQGIGDSPLHF. The CDR3 DNA reads TGTGCCAGCAGCACCACACAGGGGATCGGGGATTCACCCCTCCACTTT. The chain couples TRBV7-2 to TRBJ1-6; TRBD1 aligns across 7 bases. With 5 bases clipped from V and 8 bases from J, the junction kept 12 bases outside the gene matches. Germline V lookup: CDR1 SGHTA, CDR2 FQGNSA. The CDR3 consists of 16 residues.

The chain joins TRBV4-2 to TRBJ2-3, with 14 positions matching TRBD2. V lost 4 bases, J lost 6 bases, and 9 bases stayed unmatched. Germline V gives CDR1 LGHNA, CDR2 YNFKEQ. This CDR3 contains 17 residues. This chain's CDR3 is CASSPQARTSGGDTQYF. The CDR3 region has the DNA TGTGCCAGCAGCCCCCAGGCAAGGACTAGCGGGGGGGATACGCAGTATTTT.

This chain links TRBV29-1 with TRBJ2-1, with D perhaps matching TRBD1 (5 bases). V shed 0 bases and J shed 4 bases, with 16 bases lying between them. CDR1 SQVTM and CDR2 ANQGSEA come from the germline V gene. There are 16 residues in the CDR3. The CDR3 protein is CSVEDLPQGQYNEQFF. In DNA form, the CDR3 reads TGCAGCGTTGAAGATCTACCCCAGGGCCAGTACAATGAGCAGTTCTTC.

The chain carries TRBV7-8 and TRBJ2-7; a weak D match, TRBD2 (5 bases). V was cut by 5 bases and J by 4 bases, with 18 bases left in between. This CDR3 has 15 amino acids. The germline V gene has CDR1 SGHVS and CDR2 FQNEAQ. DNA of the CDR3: TGTGCCAGCAGCCCAGCACGGTTCGGGGAGTACGAGCAGTACTTC. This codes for CASSPARFGEYEQYF.

CDR3 loop: CASSLTGFYEQYF. The CDR3 nucleotides are TGTGCCAGCAGCCTAACAGGGTTCTACGAGCAGTACTTC. V and J are TRBV7-9 and TRBJ2-7; a possible D gene is TRBD1 (6 bases). From germline, CDR1 is SEHNR and CDR2 FQNEAQ (reference sequence). The CDR3 has 13 residues. The V and J ends lost 5 bases and 3 bases respectively, with 11 bases between them.

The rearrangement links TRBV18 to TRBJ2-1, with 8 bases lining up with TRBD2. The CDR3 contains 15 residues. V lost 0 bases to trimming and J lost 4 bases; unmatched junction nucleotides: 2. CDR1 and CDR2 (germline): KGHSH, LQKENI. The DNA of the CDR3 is TGTGCCAGCTCACCACCGGGACTAGTGTACAATGAGCAGTTCTTC. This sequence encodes CASSPPGLVYNEQFF.

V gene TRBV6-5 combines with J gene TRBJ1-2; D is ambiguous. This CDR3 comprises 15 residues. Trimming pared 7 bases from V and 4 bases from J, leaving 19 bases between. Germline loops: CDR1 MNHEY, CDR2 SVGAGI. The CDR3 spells CASIPRLNTGYGYTF. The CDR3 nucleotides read TGTGCCAGCATCCCGAGGCTTAATACGGGCTATGGCTACACCTTC.

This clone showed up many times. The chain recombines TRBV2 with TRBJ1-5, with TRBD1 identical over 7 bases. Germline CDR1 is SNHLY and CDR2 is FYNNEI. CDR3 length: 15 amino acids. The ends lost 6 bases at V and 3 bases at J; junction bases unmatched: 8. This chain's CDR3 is CASRRQGVNNQPQHF. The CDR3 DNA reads TGTGCCAGCAGGAGACAGGGAGTTAACAATCAGCCCCAGCATTTT.

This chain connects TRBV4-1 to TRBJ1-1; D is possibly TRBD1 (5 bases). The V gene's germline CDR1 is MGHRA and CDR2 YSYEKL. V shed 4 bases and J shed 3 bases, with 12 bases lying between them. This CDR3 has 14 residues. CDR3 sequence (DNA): TGCGCCAGCAGCCCAACGGGGGTTTACACTGAAGCTTTCTTT. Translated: CASSPTGVYTEAFF.

This CDR3 reads CASSLGLAVTGELFF. CDR3 DNA sequence: TGTGCCAGCAGCTTAGGGCTAGCGGTTACCGGGGAGCTGTTTTTT. V usage is TRBV11-2 and J usage is TRBJ2-2; TRBD2 matches at 7 bases. CDR3 length equals 15 residues. Germline trimming cut 1 base from V and 5 bases from J; bases unmatched to any gene: 4. The germline CDR1 and CDR2 sequences are SGHAT and FQNNGV.

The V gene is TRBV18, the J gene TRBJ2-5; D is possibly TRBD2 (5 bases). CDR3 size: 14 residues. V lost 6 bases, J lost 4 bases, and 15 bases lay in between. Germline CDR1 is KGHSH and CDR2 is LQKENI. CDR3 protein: CASSGGRVGETQYF. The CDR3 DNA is TGTGCCAGCTCCGGAGGACGAGTTGGAGAGACCCAGTACTTC.